The clone carrying this TCR beta chain was seen at least ten times. The target antigen is unknown. The data belong to a study of metastatic and nonmetastatic thyroid tumors. Across the study: Repertoires of blood and of tissue (tumor or nodule) from malignant and benign thyroid patients were compared.

Notes on the study in general: Across blood and tumor, TCR beta diversity in malignant thyroid tumors was reportedly significantly higher than in benign nodules.

Prior to thyroid surgery, none of the patients had received any treatment. With 2 bases removed from V and 4 bases from J, the gap between germline ends came to 6 bases. CDR1 and CDR2 from the germline V gene are SGHDT and YYEEEE. CDR3 length equals 12 residues. The authors' processing: Across clinicopathological groups, CDR3 differences served as the basis for building a distant-metastasis classifier for papillary thyroid cancer. Using MiXCR, TCRdb re-called clones from the PCR reads. The V and J calls were determined by TCRdb, not by the authors. The repertoire has 30,000 to 35,000 clones, approximately 30% of them found once; the top ten carry 6% to 8.5%.

The sample consisted of blood. This sequence originates from a female donor with papillary thyroid cancer or a benign thyroid nodule (not recorded which). Some clones in this sample may be carry-over from other donors' samples. The V and J genes are TRBV5-6 and TRBJ1-2; D is unclear. The CDR3 region has the DNA TGTGCCAGCAGCTTAGAACGCTATGGCTACACCTTC. It yields the protein CASSLERYGYTF.